The 17 T cell receptor beta chains below all came from one sample that was sequenced in a study of blood T cell repertoires in COVID-19. Clones were read by immunoSEQ multiplex PCR, and TCRdb kept only the in-frame ones, dropping some. The data hold fewer than 200,000 clones, with around 80% observed a single time. Sequencing was carried out using PBMCs or T cells enriched from blood (not recorded which). These receptors came from a woman between 65 and 79 years old in a cohort exposed to, infected with or recovered from COVID-19 (not recorded which).

The chain is built from TRBV28 and TRBJ2-1; 11 nucleotides agree with TRBD2. Germline lookup yields CDR1 MDHEN and CDR2 SYDVKM. The J segment lost 4 bases and the V segment lost 6 bases, leaving 8 bases of the junction unmatched. The CDR3 is 16 residues long. CDR3 sequence reads: CASSAPGLAGYNEQFF. As DNA, the CDR3 is TGTGCCAGCAGCGCTCCCGGACTAGCGGGTTACAATGAGCAGTTCTTC.

V usage is TRBV9 and J usage is TRBJ2-7, with D unresolved. V dropped 4 bases and J dropped 5 bases, with 10 bases sitting between them. The CDR3 consists of 12 residues. Germline V lookup: CDR1 SGDLS, CDR2 YYNGEE. CDR3 nucleotide sequence: TGTGCCAGCAGCCCGGGTCGGGACGAGCAGTACTTC. This translates into CASSPGRDEQYF.

The chain has TRBV19 and TRBJ1-5; D unresolved. CDR3 size: 16 residues. Per germline, CDR1 LNHDA and CDR2 SQIVND (reference sequence). Trimming left V 4 bases short and J 4 bases short, with 17 bases between. In nucleotides, the CDR3 is TGTGCCAGTAGTACCTCCCCCTCACCCGGTAATCAGCCCCAGCATTTT. As protein: CASSTSPSPGNQPQHF.

This clone was counted only a few times. The V call is TRBV5-4, the J call TRBJ2-1; 15 bases line up with TRBD2. The CDR3 is 18 residues long. From germline, CDR1 is SGHNT and CDR2 YYREEE (reference sequence). J was trimmed by 0 bases and V by 4 bases; bases with no gene match: 5. The CDR3 spells CASSHGTSGRSSYNEQFF. In nucleotides, the CDR3 is TGTGCCAGCAGCCACGGGACTAGCGGGAGGAGCTCCTACAATGAGCAGTTCTTC.

V usage is TRBV5-1 and J usage is TRBJ1-5, with a tentative D call TRBD1 (5 bases). The length of the CDR3 is 13 residues. Trimming removed 4 bases from V and 5 bases from J, with 10 bases in between. Germline loops: CDR1 SGHRS, CDR2 YFSETQ. The DNA for the CDR3 is TGCGCCAGCAGCATGCTAGGGGATCAGCCCCAGCATTTT. Amino acid sequence: CASSMLGDQPQHF.

V usage is TRBV28 and J usage is TRBJ2-7, with 13 bases lining up with TRBD2. CDR1 and CDR2 from the germline V gene are MDHEN and SYDVKM. V lost 1 base and J lost 5; bases outside the gene matches: 14. The CDR3 spans 19 residues. CDR3 nucleotide sequence: TGTGCCAGCAGTTTATACGGCCCTCGGACTAGCGGGAGAGGTAACGAGCAGTACTTC. Amino acids: CASSLYGPRTSGRGNEQYF.

This clone was observed a handful of times. The CDR3: CASNEGSYNEQFF. The DNA of the CDR3 is TGTGCCAGCAACGAGGGATCCTACAATGAGCAGTTCTTC. This sequence joins TRBV28 and TRBJ2-1; a possible D gene is TRBD2 (5 bases). V was shortened by 7 bases and J by 1 base, with 8 bases between the two germline ends. The CDR3 runs to 13 residues. Germline-derived CDR1 and CDR2 are MDHEN and SYDVKM.

The CDR3 reads CASSSGTRYNEQFF. Here the CDR3 DNA reads TGCGCCAGCAGCTCCGGGACTAGATACAATGAGCAGTTCTTC. This chain joins TRBV5-1 and TRBJ2-1, with 8 bases aligning to TRBD2. Trimming cost V 3 bases and J 4 bases; bases outside gene matches: 3. Looked up from germline, CDR1 is SGHRS and CDR2 is YFSETQ. This CDR3 has 14 residues.

V gene TRBV2 combines with J gene TRBJ2-5; maybe TRBD2 (6 bases). The CDR3 spans 13 residues. The V gene lost 3 bases and the J gene lost 5 bases, with 10 bases spanning the gap. From germline, CDR1 is SNHLY and CDR2 FYNNEI. This chain's CDR3 is CASSDPAGETQYF. In DNA, the CDR3 is TGTGCCAGCAGTGACCCGGCGGGGGAGACCCAGTACTTC.

The chain has TRBV11-2 and TRBJ1-4; TRBD1 might be the D (5 bases). The CDR3 totals 15 residues. The V gene's germline CDR1 is SGHAT and CDR2 FQNNGV. Trimming cost V 5 bases and J 8 bases, with 18 bases left between them. The CDR3 sequence is CASSPGPQGWEKLFF. The CDR3, as DNA: TGTGCCAGCAGCCCAGGTCCCCAGGGATGGGAAAAACTGTTTTTT. Looking up the rest from reference TRBV11-2 and TRBJ1-4 gives the full variable domain: EAGVAQSPRYKIIEKRQSVAFWCNPISGHATLYWYQQILGQGPKLLIQFQNNGVVDDSQLPKDRFSAERLKGVDSTLKIQPAKLEDSAVYLCASSPGPQGWEKLFFGSGTQLSVL.

This sequence joins TRBV9 and TRBJ2-1, with TRBD2 identical over 9 bases. The V and J ends lost 6 bases and 0 bases, in that order; junction bases with no gene match: 10. Germline V gene sequence: CDR1 SGDLS, CDR2 YYNGEE. The CDR3 covers 17 residues. DNA of the CDR3: TGTGCCAGCACCCTTAGCGGGAGTGGGAGCTCCTACAATGAGCAGTTCTTC. Amino acid sequence: CASTLSGSGSSYNEQFF.

CDR3 protein: CASSLAGVGGEQFF. For the CDR3, the DNA is TGTGCCAGCAGCTTAGCGGGAGTGGGAGGTGAGCAGTTCTTC. The V gene is TRBV7-2, the J gene TRBJ2-1; D is perhaps TRBD2 (6 bases). The CDR3 runs 14 residues. Germline V gene data show CDR1 as SGHTA and CDR2 as FQGNSA. V lost 0 bases and J 9 bases, leaving 12 bases between the germline ends. The full variable domain, rest sourced from reference TRBV7-2 and TRBJ2-1, is GAGVSQSPSNKVTEKGKDVELRCDPISGHTALYWYRQSLGQGLEFLIYFQGNSAPDKSGLPSDRFSAERTGGSVSTLTIQRTQQEDSAVYLCASSLAGVGGEQFFGPGTRLTVL.

The chain carries TRBV11-2 and TRBJ2-1, with 7 bases matching TRBD2. The CDR3 contains 15 residues. The ends lost 7 bases at V and 0 bases at J; junction bases unmatched: 6. Germline V CDR1 and CDR2: SGHAT, FQNNGV. The CDR3 region is CASTRGEGSYNEQFF. The CDR3 DNA sequence: TGTGCCAGCACCCGCGGGGAGGGCTCCTACAATGAGCAGTTCTTC. The entire variable domain, with the rest obtained from reference TRBV11-2 and TRBJ2-1, is as follows: EAGVAQSPRYKIIEKRQSVAFWCNPISGHATLYWYQQILGQGPKLLIQFQNNGVVDDSQLPKDRFSAERLKGVDSTLKIQPAKLEDSAVYLCASTRGEGSYNEQFFGPGTRLTVL.

This sequence joins TRBV6-5 and TRBJ2-2; D is undetermined. The V gene lost 8 bases and the J gene lost 4 bases, with 17 bases spanning the gap. The CDR3 totals 15 residues. Germline CDR1 is MNHEY and CDR2 is SVGAGI. The CDR3 protein is CASSRPLVGTGELFF. Written as DNA, the CDR3 is TGTGCCAGCTCTCGGCCCCTAGTTGGCACCGGGGAGCTGTTTTTT.

This clone turned up a few times. V usage is TRBV7-2 and J usage is TRBJ2-7; D is perhaps TRBD2 (5 bases). Trimming left V 6 bases short and J 3 bases short, with 12 bases between. CDR1 is SGHTA, CDR2 FQGNSA, per germline. The CDR3 loop spans 13 amino acids. This chain's CDR3 is CASRRMGDYEQYF. Written as DNA, the CDR3 is TGTGCCAGCAGAAGGATGGGAGACTACGAGCAGTACTTC.

V and J are TRBV2 and TRBJ2-6; D is undetermined. Per the germline V gene, CDR1 is SNHLY and CDR2 is FYNNEI. V was pared by 6 bases and J by 2 bases, with 8 bases between. The CDR3 contains 14 residues. The CDR3 spells CASSRLTGANVLTF. The CDR3 coding sequence is TGTGCCAGCAGCAGGCTTACTGGGGCCAACGTCCTGACTTTC. The full variable domain, its missing parts supplied by reference TRBV2 and TRBJ2-6, is EPEVTQTPSHQVTQMGQEVILRCVPISNHLYFYWYRQILGQKVEFLVSFYNNEISEKSEIFDDQFSVERPDGSNFTLKIRSTKLEDSAMYFCASSRLTGANVLTFGAGSRLTVL.

V is TRBV5-1 and J is TRBJ1-1, with D possibly TRBD1 on 5 matching bases. The CDR3 covers 15 residues. V gave up 3 bases and J gave up 1 base, with 13 bases separating them. CDR1 and CDR2 from the germline V gene are SGHRS and YFSETQ. The CDR3 loop is CASSWSRQTNTEAFF. In nucleotides, the CDR3 is TGCGCCAGCAGCTGGAGCCGACAGACGAACACTGAAGCTTTCTTT. The full variable domain, with the rest looked up from reference TRBV5-1 and TRBJ1-1, is KAGVTQTPRYLIKTRGQQVTLSCSPISGHRSVSWYQQTPGQGLQFLFEYFSETQRNKGNFPGRFSGRQFSNSRSEMNVSTLELGDSALYLCASSWSRQTNTEAFFGQGTRLTVV.